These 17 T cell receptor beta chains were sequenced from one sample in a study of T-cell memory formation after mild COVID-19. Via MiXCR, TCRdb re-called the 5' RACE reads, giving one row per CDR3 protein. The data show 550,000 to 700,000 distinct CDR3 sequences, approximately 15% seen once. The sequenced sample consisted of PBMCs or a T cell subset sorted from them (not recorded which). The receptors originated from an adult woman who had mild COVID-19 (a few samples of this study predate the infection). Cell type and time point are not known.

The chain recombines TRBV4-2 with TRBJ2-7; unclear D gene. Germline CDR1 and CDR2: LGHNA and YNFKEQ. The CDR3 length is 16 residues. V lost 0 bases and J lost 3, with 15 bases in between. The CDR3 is CASSQEDWSGGYEQYF. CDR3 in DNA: TGTGCCAGCAGCCAAGAAGATTGGTCAGGCGGCTACGAGCAGTACTTC.

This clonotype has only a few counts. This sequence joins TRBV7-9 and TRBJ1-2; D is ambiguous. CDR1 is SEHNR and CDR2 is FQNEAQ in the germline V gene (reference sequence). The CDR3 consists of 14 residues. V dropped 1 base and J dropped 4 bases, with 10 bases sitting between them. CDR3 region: CASSLGASSYGYTF. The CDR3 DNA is TGTGCCAGCAGCTTAGGTGCGAGTAGCTATGGCTACACCTTC.

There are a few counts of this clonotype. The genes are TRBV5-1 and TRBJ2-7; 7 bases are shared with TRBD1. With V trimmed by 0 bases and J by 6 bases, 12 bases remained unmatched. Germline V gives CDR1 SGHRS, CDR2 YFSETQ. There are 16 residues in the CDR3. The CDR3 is CASSLAHDRADCEQYF. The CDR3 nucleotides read TGCGCCAGCAGCTTGGCCCATGACAGGGCAGATTGCGAGCAGTACTTC.

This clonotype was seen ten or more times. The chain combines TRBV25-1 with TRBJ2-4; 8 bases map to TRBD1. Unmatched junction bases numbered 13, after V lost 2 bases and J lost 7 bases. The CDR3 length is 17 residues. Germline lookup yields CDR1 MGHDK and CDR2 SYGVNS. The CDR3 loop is CASSEVGRTGRTNIQYF. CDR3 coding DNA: TGTGCCAGCAGTGAAGTAGGAAGGACAGGGCGGACGAACATTCAGTACTTC.

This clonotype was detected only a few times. The CDR3 DNA reads TGTGCCACCAGTGATTTTGGACAGGGTAGGAGTGAGCAGTTCTTC. Its translation is CATSDFGQGRSEQFF. This chain uses TRBV24-1 with TRBJ2-1, with 8 bases matching TRBD1. The V segment lost 1 base and the J segment 9 bases; nucleotides outside the gene matches: 7. The length of the CDR3 is 15 residues. CDR1 is KGHDR and CDR2 is SFDVKD in the germline V gene.

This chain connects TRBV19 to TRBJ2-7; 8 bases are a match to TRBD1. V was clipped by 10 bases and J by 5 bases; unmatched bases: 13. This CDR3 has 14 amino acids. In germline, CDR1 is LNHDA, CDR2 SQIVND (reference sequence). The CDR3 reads CATSGQAETDEQYF. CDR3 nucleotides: TGTGCCACCTCGGGACAGGCGGAGACTGACGAGCAGTACTTC.

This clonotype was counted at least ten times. The CDR3 loop reads CASTLDPNTEAFF. CDR3 bases: TGTGCCAGCACCTTGGACCCTAACACTGAAGCTTTCTTT. The V and J genes are TRBV12-3 or TRBV12-4 and TRBJ1-1, with unresolved D. V was pared by 7 bases and J by 2 bases, with 11 bases between. The CDR3 is 13 amino acids.

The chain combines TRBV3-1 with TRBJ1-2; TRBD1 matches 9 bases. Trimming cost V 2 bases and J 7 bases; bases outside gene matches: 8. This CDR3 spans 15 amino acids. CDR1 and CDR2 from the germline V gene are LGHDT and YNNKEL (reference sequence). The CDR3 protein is CASSQRDRAGSGYTF. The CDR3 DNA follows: TGTGCCAGCAGCCAACGGGACAGGGCTGGGAGTGGCTACACCTTC.

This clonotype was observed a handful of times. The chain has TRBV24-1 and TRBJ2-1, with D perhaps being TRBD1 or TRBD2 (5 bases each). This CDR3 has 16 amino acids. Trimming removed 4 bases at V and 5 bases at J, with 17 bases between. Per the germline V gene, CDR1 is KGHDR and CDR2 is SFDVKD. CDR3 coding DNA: TGTGCCACCAGTGAGATCCCGGCAGGGAGAGACAATGAGCAGTTCTTC. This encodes CATSEIPAGRDNEQFF.

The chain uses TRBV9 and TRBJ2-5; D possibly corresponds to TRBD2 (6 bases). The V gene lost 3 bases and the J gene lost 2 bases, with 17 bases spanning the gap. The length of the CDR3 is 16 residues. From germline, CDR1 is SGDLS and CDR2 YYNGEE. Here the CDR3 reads CASSAGRTGLQETQYF. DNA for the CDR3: TGTGCCAGCAGCGCTGGGAGGACTGGATTACAAGAGACCCAGTACTTC.

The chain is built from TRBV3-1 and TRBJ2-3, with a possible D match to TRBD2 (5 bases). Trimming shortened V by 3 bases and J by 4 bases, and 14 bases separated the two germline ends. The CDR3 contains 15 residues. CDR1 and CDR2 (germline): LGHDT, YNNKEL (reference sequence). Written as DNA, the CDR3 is TGTGCCAGCAGCCAGAGGGAATCACGCGCAGATACGCAGTATTTT. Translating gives CASSQRESRADTQYF.

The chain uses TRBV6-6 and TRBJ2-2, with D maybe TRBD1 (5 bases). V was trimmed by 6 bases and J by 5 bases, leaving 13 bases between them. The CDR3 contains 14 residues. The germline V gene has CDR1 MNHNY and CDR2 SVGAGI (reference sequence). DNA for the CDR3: TGTGCCAGCAGGGAAGGGGTGGTGACCGGGGAGCTGTTTTTT. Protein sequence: CASREGVVTGELFF.

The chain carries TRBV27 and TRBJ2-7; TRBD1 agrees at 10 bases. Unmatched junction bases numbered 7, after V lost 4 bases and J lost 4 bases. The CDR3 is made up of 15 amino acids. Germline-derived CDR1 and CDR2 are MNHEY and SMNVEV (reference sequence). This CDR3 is CASSYGQGGGYEQYF. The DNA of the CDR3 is TGTGCCAGCAGTTACGGACAGGGGGGAGGATACGAGCAGTACTTC.

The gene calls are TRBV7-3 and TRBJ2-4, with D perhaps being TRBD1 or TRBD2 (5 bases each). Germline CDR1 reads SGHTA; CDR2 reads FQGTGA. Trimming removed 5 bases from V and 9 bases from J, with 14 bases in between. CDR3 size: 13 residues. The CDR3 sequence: CASSPRDGAIQYF. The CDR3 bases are TGTGCCAGCAGCCCCCGGGACGGGGCCATTCAGTACTTC.

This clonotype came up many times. The CDR3 coding sequence is TGCGCCAGCAGCTTGACACAGGGGCCTAACTATGGCTACACCTTC. This gives the protein CASSLTQGPNYGYTF. The chain uses TRBV5-1 and TRBJ1-2; 7 bases fit TRBD1. Per germline, CDR1 SGHRS and CDR2 YFSETQ. With V trimmed by 1 base and J by 0 bases, 3 bases remained unmatched. The CDR3 is made up of 15 amino acids.

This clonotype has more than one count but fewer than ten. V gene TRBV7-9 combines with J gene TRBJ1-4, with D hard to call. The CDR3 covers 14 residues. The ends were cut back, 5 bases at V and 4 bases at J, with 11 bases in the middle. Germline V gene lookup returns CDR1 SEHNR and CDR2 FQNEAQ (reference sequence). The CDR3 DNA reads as TGTGCCAGCAGCCCCGGGGTATTTAATGAAAAACTGTTTTTT. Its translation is CASSPGVFNEKLFF. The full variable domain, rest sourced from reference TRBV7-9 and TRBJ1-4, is DTGVSQNPRHKITKRGQNVTFRCDPISEHNRLYWYRQTLGQGPEFLTYFQNEAQLEKSRLLSDRFSAERPKGSFSTLEIQRTEQGDSAMYLCASSPGVFNEKLFFGSGTQLSVL.

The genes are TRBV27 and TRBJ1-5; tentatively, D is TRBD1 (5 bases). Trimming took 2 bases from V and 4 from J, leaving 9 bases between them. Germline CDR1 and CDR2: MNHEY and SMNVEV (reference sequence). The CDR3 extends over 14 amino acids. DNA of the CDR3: TGTGCCAGCAGTTTAAGGAAGGGGAATCAGCCCCAGCATTTT. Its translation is CASSLRKGNQPQHF.